This T cell receptor (beta chain) came from a study of cytomegalovirus exposure and HLA in healthy donors. Only a few counts were recorded for this clone. Its target is unknown. This CDR3 region has 14 residues. Germline assignment: CDR1 SGHRS and CDR2 YFSETQ. The V and J ends lost 4 bases and 8 bases respectively, with 18 bases between them. PCR amplification relied on 60 Vbeta primers (plus 13 Jbeta primers). The protocol was immunoSEQ multiplex PCR, while the TCRdb copy is restricted to in-frame clones and leaves out a portion. Among roughly 120,000 clones listed, about 81% were seen once. Study-wide results and caveats: Reports credit the classifier with highly specific, highly sensitive diagnosis of cytomegalovirus status.

The sample was PBMCs. This chain connects TRBV5-1 to TRBJ1-2, with a weak D call TRBD1 (5 bases). This receptor was identified in a woman in her twenties or thirties in good health and CMV-seronegative. CDR3 bases: TGCGCCAGCAGCCCGGAGAATCAGGGCCGCGGCTACACCTTC. This sequence encodes CASSPENQGRGYTF.